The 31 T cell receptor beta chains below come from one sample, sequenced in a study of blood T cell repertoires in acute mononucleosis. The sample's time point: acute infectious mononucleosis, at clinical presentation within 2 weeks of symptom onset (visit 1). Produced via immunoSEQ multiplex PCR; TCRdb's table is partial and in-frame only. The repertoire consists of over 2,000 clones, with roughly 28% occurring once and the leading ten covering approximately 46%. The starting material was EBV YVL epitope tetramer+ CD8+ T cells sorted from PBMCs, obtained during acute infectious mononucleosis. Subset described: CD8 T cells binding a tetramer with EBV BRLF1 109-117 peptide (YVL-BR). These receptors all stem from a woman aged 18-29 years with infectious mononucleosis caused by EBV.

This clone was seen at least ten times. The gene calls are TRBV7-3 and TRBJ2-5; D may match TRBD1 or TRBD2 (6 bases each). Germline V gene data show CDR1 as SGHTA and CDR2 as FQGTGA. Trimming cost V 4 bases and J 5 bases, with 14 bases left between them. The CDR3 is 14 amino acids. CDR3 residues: CASSSPGAAETQYF. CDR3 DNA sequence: TGTGCCAGCAGCTCCCCGGGGGCAGCGGAGACCCAGTACTTC. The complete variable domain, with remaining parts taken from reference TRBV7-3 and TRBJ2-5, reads GAGVSQTPSNKVTEKGKYVELRCDPISGHTALYWYRQSLGQGPEFLIYFQGTGAADDSGLPNDRFFAVRPEGSVSTLKIQRTERGDSAVYLCASSSPGAAETQYFGPGTRLLVL.

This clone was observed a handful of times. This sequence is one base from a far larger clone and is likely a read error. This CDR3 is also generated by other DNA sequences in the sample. The CDR3, as DNA: TGCAGCGTAGGAGGGACAGGGTCCGGGACTAGCGGGGCATACTCCTACAATGAGCTGTTCTTC. Translated, it gives CSVGGTGSGTSGAYSYNELFF. V usage is TRBV29-1 and J usage is TRBJ2-1, with 13 bases matching TRBD2. The V gene's germline CDR1 is SQVTM and CDR2 ANQGSEA. The CDR3 loop spans 21 amino acids.

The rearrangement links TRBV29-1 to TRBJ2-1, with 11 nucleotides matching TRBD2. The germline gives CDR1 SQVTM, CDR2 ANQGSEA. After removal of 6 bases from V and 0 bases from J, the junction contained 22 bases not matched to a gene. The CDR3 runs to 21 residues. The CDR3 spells CSVGGTGPVTSGAYSYNEQFF. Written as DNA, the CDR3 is TGCAGCGTAGGAGGGACAGGGCCCGTGACTAGCGGGGCATACTCCTACAATGAGCAGTTCTTC.

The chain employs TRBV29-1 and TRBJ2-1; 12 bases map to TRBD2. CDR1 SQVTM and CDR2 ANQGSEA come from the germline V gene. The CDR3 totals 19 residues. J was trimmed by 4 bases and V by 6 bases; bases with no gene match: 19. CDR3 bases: TGCAGCGTAGGAGGGACAGGGTCCGGGACTAGCGGGCCTTACAATGAGCAGTTCTTC. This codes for CSVGGTGSGTSGPYNEQFF.

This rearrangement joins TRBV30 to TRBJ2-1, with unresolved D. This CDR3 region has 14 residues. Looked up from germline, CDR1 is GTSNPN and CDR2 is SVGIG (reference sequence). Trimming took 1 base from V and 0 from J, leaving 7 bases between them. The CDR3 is CAWSGIPSYNEQFF. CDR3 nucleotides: TGTGCCTGGAGTGGCATCCCCTCCTACAATGAGCAGTTCTTC. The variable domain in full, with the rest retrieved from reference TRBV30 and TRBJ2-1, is SQTIHQWPATLVQPVGSPLSLECTVEGTSNPNLYWYRQAAGRGLQLLFYSVGIGQISSEVPQNLSASRPQDRQFILSSKKLLLSDSGFYLCAWSGIPSYNEQFFGPGTRLTVL.

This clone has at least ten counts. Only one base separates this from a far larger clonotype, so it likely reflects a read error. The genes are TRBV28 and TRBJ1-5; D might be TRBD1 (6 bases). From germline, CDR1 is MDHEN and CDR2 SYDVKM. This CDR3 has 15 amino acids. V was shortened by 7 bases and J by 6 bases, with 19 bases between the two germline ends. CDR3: CASIFLLGGAQPQHF. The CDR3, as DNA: TGTGCCAGCATTTTCCTTCTGGGGGGGGCTCAGCCCCAGCATTTT.

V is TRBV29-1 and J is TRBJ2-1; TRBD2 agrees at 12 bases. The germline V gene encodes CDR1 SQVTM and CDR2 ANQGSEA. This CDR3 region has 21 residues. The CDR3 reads CIVGGTGSGTSGSYSYNEQFF. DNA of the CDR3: TGCATCGTAGGAGGGACAGGGTCCGGGACTAGCGGGTCATACTCCTACAATGAGCAGTTCTTC.

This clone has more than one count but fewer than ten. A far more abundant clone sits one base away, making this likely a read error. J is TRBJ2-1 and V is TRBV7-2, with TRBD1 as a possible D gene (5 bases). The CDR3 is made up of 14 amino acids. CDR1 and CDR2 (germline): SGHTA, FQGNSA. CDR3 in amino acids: CASSFDPGYIEQFF. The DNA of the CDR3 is TGTGCCAGCAGCTTCGACCCAGGGTACATTGAGCAGTTCTTC.

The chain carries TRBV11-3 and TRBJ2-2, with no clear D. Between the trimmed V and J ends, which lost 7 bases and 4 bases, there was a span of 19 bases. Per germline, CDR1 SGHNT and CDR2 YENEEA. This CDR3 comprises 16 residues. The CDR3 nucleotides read TGTGCCAGCACCCCTCCCCTGGCATCCTTCACCGGGGAGCTGTTTTTT. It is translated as CASTPPLASFTGELFF. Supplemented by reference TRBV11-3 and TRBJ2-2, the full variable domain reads EAGVVQSPRYKIIEKKQPVAFWCNPISGHNTLYWYLQNLGQGPELLIRYENEEAVDDSQLPKDRFSAERLKGVDSTLKIQPAELGDSAVYLCASTPPLASFTGELFFGEGSRLTVL.

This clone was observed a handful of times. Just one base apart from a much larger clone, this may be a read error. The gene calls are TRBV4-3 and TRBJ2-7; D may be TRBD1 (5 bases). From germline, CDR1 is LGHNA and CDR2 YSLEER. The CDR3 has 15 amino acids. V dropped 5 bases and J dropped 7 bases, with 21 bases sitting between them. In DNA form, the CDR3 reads TGCGCCAGCAGCTTGGCCGAGACAGCCCTCAAAGAGCAGTACTTC. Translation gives CASSLAETALKEQYF.

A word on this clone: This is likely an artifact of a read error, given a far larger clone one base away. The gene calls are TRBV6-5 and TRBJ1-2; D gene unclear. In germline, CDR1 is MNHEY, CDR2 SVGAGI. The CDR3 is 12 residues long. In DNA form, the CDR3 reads TGTTCCAGCAGTTATATCGGGGTTGGCTACACCTTC. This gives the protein CSSSYIGVGYTF.

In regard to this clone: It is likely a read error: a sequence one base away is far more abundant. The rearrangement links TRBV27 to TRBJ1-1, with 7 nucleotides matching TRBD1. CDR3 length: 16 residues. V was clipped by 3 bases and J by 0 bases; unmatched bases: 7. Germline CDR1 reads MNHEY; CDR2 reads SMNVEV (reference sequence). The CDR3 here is CASSFPGQTMNTEAFF. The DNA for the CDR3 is TGTGCCAGCAGTTTTCCGGGACAGACAATGAACACTGAAGCTTTCTTT.

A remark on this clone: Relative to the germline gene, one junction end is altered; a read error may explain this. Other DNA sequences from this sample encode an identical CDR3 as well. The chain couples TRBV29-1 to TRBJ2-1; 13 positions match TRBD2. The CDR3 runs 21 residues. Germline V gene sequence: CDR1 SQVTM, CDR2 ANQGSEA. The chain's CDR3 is CCVGGTGCGTSGAYSYNEQFF. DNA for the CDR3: TGCTGCGTAGGAGGGACAGGGTGCGGGACTAGCGGGGCATACTCCTACAATGAGCAGTTCTTC.

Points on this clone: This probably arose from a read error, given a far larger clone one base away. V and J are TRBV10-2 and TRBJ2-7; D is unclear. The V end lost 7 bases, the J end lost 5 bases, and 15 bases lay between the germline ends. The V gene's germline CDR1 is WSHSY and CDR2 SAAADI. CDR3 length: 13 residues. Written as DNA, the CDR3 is TGCGCCAGCATGCCCCCTTTTGGTGACGAGCAGTACTTC. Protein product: CASMPPFGDEQYF.

In DNA form, the CDR3 reads TGTGCCAGCAGCTCTAGGATTCCCCCGGACGAGCAGTACTTC. It yields the protein CASSSRIPPDEQYF. V and J are TRBV7-8 and TRBJ2-7; D call uncertain. Germline CDR1 is SGHVS and CDR2 is FQNEAQ. V was shortened by 4 bases and J by 5 bases, with 15 bases between the two germline ends. The length of the CDR3 is 14 residues.

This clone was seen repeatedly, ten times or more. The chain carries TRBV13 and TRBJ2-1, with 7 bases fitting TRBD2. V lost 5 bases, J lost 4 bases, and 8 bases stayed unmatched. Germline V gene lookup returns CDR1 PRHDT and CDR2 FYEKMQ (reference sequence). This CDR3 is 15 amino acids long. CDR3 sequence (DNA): TGTGCCAGCAGCCACCTGGGCGGGAGTTACAATGAGCAGTTCTTC. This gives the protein CASSHLGGSYNEQFF.

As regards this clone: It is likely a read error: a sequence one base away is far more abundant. This CDR3 reads CSVGGTGSGASGAYSYNEQFF. In DNA, the CDR3 is TGCAGCGTAGGAGGGACAGGGTCCGGGGCTAGCGGGGCATACTCCTACAATGAGCAGTTCTTC. The chain employs TRBV29-1 and TRBJ1-1; TRBD1 or TRBD2 may be the D gene (9 bases each). The end of the DNA aligns better with TRBJ2-1, so the J call may be wrong. Germline V lookup: CDR1 SQVTM, CDR2 ANQGSEA. The CDR3 contains 21 residues.

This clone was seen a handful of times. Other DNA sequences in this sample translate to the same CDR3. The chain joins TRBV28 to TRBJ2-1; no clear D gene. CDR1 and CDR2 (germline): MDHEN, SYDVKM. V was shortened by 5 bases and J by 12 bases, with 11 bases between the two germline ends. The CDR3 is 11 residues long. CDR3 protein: CASSPMFVQFF. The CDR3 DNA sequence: TGTGCCAGCAGTCCCATGTTCGTGCAGTTCTTC.

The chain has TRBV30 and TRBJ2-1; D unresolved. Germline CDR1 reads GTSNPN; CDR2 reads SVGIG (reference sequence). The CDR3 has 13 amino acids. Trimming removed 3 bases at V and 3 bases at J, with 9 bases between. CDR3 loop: CAWSSPLYNEQFF. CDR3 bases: TGTGCCTGGAGCTCCCCCCTCTACAATGAGCAGTTCTTC.

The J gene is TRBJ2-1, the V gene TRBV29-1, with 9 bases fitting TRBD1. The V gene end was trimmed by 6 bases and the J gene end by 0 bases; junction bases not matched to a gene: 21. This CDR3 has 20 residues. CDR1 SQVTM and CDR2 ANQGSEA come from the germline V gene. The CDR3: CSVGGTGSGSAAYSYNEQFF. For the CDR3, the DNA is TGCAGCGTAGGAGGGACAGGGTCGGGGAGCGCGGCATACTCCTACAATGAGCAGTTCTTC.

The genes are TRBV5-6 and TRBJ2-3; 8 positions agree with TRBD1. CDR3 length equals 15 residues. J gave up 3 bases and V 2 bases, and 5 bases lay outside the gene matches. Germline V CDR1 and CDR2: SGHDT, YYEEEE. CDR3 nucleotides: TGTGCCAGCAGCTTAAGGCAGGGGGCGACAGATACGCAGTATTTT. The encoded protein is CASSLRQGATDTQYF.

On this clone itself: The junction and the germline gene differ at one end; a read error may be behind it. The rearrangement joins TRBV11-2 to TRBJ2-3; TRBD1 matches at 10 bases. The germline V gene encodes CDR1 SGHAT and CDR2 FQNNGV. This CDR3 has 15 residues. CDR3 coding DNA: TGTGCCGGCAGGGCCGGGACAGGGGTCACAGATACGCAGTATTTT. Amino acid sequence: CAGRAGTGVTDTQYF.

CDR3 in amino acids: CASRPLGRGTTEAFF. The CDR3 DNA follows: TGTGCCAGCAGACCCCTTGGCAGGGGGACCACTGAAGCTTTCTTT. The chain has TRBV6-6 and TRBJ1-1; 7 nucleotides match TRBD1. The germline V gene has CDR1 MNHNY and CDR2 SVGAGI (reference sequence). V was clipped by 6 bases and J by 4 bases; unmatched bases: 11. CDR3 length: 15 amino acids.

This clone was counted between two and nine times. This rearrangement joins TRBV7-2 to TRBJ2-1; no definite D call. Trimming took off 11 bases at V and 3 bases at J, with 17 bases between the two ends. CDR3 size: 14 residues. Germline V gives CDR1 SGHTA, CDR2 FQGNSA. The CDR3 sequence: CAWSSSPLYNEQFF. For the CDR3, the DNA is TGTGCCTGGAGCTCCTCCCCCCTCTACAATGAGCAGTTCTTC.

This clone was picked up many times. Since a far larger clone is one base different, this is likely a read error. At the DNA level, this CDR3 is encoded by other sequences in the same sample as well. The chain's CDR3 is CAWRGGPAYNEQFF. The CDR3 DNA sequence: TGCGCCTGGAGGGGGGGGCCGGCGTACAATGAGCAGTTCTTC. The chain has TRBV30 and TRBJ2-1; perhaps TRBD2 as D (7 bases). Germline lookup yields CDR1 GTSNPN and CDR2 SVGIG (reference sequence). The CDR3 length is 14 residues.

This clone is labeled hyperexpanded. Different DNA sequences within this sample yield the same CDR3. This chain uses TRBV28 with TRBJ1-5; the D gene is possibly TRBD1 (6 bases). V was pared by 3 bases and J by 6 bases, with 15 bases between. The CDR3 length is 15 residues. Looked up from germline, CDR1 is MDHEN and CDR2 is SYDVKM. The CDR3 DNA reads TGTGCCAGCAGTTTCCTTCTGGGGGGGGCTCAGCCCCAGCATTTT. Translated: CASSFLLGGAQPQHF.

The CDR3 sequence is CAWSAPFLNYGYTF. DNA of the CDR3: TGTGCCTGGAGTGCCCCTTTTCTTAACTATGGCTACACCTTC. The rearrangement links TRBV30 to TRBJ1-2; D not resolved. Trimming stripped 1 base from V and 1 base from J, with 10 bases between. The V gene's germline CDR1 is GTSNPN and CDR2 SVGIG (reference sequence). The CDR3 length is 14 residues.

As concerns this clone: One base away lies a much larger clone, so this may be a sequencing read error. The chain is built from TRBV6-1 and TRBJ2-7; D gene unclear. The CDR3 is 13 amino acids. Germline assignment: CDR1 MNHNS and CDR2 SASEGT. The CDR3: CASMLPFGDEQYF. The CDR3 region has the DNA TGCGCCAGCATGCTCCCTTTTGGTGACGAGCAGTACTTC.

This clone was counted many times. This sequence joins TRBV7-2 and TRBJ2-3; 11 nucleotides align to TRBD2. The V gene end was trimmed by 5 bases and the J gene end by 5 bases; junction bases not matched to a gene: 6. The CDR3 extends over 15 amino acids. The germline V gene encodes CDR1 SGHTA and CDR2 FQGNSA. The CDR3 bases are TGTGCCAGCAGCGAACTAGCGGGAGTGGGAGATACGCAGTATTTT. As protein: CASSELAGVGDTQYF.

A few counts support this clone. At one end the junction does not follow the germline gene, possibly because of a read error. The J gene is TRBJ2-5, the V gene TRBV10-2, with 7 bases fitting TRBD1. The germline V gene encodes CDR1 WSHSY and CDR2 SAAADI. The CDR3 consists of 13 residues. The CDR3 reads CASTQQGEETQYF. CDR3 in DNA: TGTGCCAGCACCCAGCAGGGGGAGGAGACCCAGTACTTC.

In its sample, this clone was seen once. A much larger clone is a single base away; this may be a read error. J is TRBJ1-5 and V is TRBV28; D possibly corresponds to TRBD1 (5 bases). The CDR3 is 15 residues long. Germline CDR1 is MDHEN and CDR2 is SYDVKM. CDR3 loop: CACSFLLGVAQPQHF. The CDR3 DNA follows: TGTGCCTGCAGTTTCCTTCTGGGGGTGGCTCAGCCCCAGCATTTT.